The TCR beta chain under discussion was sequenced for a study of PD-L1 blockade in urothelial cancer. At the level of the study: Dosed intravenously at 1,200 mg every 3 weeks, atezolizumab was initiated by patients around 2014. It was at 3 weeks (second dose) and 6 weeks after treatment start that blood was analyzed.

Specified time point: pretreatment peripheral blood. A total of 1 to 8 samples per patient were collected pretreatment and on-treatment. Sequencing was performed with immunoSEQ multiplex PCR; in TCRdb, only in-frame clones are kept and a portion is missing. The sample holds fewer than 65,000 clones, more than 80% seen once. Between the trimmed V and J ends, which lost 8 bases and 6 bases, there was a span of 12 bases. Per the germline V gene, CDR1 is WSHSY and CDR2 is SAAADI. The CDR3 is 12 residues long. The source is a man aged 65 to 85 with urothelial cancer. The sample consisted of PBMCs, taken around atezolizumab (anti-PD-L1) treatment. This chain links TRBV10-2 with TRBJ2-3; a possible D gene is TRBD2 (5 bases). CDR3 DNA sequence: TGCGCCAGCGGCCTAGCATCCGATACGCAGTATTTT. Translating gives CASGLASDTQYF.